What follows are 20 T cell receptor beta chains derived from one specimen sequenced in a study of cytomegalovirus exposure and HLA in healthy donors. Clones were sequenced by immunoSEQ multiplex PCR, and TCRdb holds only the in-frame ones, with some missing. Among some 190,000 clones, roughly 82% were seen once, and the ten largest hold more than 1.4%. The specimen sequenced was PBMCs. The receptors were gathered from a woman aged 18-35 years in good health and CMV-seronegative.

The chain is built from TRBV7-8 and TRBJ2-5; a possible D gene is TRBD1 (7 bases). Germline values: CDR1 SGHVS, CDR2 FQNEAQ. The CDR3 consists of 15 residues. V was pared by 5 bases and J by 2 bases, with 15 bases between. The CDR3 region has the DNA TGTGCCAGCAGCCCTTGGCAGGGGGGACAAGAGACCCAGTACTTC. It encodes CASSPWQGGQETQYF.

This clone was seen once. In nucleotides, the CDR3 is TGCAGCGCCCGGGGGGCAGGGGACTACTTCGAGTACTTC. This sequence encodes CSARGAGDYFEYF. This rearrangement joins TRBV29-1 to TRBJ2-5; D may be TRBD2 (7 bases). The CDR3 loop spans 13 amino acids. V lost 7 bases and J lost 12, with 24 bases in between. Germline V CDR1 and CDR2: SQVTM, ANQGSEA. Full variable domain (missing parts from reference TRBV29-1 and TRBJ2-5): SAVISQKPSRDICQRGTSLTIQCQVDSQVTMMFWYRQQPGQSLTLIATANQGSEATYESGFVIDKFPISRPNLTFSTLTVSNMSPEDSSIYLCSARGAGDYFEYFGPGTRLLVL.

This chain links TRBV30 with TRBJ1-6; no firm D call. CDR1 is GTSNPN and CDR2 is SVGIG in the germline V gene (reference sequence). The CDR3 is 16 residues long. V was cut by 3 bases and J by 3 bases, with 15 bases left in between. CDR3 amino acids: CAWSTMGVSYNSPLHF. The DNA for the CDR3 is TGTGCCTGGAGCACGATGGGAGTTAGCTATAATTCACCCCTCCACTTT.

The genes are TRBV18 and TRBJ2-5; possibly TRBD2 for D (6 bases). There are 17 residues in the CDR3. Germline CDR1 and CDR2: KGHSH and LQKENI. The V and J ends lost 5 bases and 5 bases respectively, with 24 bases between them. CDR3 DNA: TGTGCCAGCTCAACTAAACCCGGGGGTTGGAAAATGGAGACCCAGTACTTC. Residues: CASSTKPGGWKMETQYF.

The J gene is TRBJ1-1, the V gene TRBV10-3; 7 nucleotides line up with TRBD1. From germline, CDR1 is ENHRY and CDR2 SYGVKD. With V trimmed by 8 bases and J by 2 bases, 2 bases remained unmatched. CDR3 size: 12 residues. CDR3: CAIGTANTEAFF. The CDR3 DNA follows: TGTGCCATCGGGACAGCCAACACTGAAGCTTTCTTT.

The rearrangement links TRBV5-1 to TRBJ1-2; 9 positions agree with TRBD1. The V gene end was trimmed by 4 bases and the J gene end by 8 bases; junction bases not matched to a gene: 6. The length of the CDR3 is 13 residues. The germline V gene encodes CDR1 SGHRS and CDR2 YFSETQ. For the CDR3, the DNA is TGCGCCAGCAGCATGGGACAGGGCGTCGGCTACACCTTC. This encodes CASSMGQGVGYTF.

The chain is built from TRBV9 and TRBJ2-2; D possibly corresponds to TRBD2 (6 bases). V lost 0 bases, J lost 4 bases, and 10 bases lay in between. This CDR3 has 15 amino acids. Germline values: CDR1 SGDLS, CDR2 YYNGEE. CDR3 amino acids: CASSVAGEVTGELFF. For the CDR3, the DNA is TGTGCCAGCAGCGTAGCCGGGGAGGTCACCGGGGAGCTGTTTTTT.

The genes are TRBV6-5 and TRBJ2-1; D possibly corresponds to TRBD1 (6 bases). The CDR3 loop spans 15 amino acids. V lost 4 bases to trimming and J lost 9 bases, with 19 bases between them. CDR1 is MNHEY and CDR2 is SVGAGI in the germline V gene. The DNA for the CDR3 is TGTGCCAGCAGTTTAACCACGCTGCAGGGGTTTGAGCAGTTCTTC. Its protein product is CASSLTTLQGFEQFF.

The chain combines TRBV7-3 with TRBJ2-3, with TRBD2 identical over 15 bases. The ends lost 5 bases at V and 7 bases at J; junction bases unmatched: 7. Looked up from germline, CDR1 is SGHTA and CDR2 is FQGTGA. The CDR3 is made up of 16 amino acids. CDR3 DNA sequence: TGTGCCAGCAGCCTAGGACTAGCGGGGGGGCTGAATACGCAGTATTTT. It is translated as CASSLGLAGGLNTQYF.

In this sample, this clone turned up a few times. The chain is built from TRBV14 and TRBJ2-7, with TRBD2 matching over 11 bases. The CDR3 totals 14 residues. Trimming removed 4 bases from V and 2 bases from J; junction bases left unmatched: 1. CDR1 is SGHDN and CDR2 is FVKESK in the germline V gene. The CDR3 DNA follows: TGTGCCAGCAGCCCGGGACTAGCGGCCTACGAGCAGTACTTC. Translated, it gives CASSPGLAAYEQYF.

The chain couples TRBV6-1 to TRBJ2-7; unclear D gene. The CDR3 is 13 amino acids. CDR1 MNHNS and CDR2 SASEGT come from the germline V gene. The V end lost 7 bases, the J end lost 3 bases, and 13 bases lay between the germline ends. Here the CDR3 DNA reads TGTGCCAGCATCCAGACTTATCTCTACGAGCAGTACTTC. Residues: CASIQTYLYEQYF.

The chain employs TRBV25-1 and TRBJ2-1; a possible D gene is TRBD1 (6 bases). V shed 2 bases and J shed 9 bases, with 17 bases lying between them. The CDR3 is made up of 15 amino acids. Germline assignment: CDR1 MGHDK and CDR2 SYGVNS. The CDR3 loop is CASSEPGHERGEQFF. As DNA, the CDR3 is TGTGCCAGCAGTGAACCGGGACACGAGAGGGGTGAGCAGTTCTTC. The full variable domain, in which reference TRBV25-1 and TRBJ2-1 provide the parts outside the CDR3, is EADIYQTPRYLVIGTGKKITLECSQTMGHDKMYWYQQDPGMELHLIHYSYGVNSTEKGDLSSESTVSRIRTEHFPLTLESARPSHTSQYLCASSEPGHERGEQFFGPGTRLTVL.

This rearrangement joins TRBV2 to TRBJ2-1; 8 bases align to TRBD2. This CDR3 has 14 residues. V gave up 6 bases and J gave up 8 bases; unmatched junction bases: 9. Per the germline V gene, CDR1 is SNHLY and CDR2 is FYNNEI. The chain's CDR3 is CASSKRESIYEQFF. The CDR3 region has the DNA TGTGCCAGCAGCAAGCGGGAGTCAATCTATGAGCAGTTCTTC.

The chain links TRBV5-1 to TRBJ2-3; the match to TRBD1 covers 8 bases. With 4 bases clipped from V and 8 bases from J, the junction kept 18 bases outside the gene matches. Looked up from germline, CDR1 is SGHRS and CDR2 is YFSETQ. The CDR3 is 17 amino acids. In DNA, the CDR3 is TGCGCCAGCAGCACCCGGACAGGGAGCTCACATGGGGGTACGCAGTATTTT. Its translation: CASSTRTGSSHGGTQYF.

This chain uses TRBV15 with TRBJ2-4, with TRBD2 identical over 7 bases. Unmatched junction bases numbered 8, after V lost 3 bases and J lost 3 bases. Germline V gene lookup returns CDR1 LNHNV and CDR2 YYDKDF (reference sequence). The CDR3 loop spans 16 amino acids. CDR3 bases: TGTGCCACCAGCAGGGGGAGGGGTTCGGGCAAAAACATTCAGTACTTC. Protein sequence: CATSRGRGSGKNIQYF.

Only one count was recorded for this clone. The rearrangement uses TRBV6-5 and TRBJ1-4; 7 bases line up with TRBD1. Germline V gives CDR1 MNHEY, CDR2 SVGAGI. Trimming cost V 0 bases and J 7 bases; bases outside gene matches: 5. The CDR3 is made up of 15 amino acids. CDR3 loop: CASSYSQGTAEKLFF. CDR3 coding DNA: TGTGCCAGCAGTTACTCACAGGGGACGGCTGAAAAACTGTTTTTT.

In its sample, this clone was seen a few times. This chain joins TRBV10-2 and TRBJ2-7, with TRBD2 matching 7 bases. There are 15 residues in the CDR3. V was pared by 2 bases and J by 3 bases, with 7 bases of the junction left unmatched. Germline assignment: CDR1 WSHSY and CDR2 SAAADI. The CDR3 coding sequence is TGCGCCAGCAGTGAGATTAGAAGCGGGAACTACGAGCAGTACTTC. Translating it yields CASSEIRSGNYEQYF.

The CDR3 sequence: CASSLPQGITHGYTF. The CDR3 DNA follows: TGTGCCAGCAGTTTACCCCAGGGGATTACCCATGGCTACACCTTC. This chain connects TRBV28 to TRBJ1-2, with D perhaps TRBD1 (6 bases). This CDR3 has 15 residues. Trimming took 2 bases from V and 6 from J, leaving 16 bases between them. CDR1 is MDHEN and CDR2 is SYDVKM in the germline V gene.

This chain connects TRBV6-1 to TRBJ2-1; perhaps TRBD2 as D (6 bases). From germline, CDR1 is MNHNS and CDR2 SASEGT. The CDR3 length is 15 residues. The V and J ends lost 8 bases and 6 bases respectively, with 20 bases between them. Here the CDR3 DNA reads TGTGCCAGCGACCGGGCAGGGACTTTTGGCAATGAGCAGTTCTTC. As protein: CASDRAGTFGNEQFF.

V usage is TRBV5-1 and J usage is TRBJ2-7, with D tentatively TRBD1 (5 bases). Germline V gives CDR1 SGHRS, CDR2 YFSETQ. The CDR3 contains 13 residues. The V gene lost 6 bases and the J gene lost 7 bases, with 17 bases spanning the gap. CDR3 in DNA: TGCGCCAGCAAGAAGACAGTCGGTGGGGAGCAGTACTTC. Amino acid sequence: CASKKTVGGEQYF.